This TCR beta chain was obtained from a study of T cell responses to AZD1222 COVID-19 vaccine. Overall study findings and caveats: Spike-specific TCRs gained breadth and depth after people received two AZD1222 doses. Clonal diversity may have been underestimated in mostly white British donors.

Only one count was recorded for this clone. Its antigen is still unknown. The assay was immunoSEQ multiplex PCR, and TCRdb's table has in-frame clones only and misses some. This repertoire shows approximately 160,000 clones, more than 70% found once; its top ten account for 3% to 4%. CDR1 is SGHNT and CDR2 is YYREEE in the germline V gene (reference sequence). With 4 bases clipped from V and 4 bases from J, the junction kept 3 bases outside the gene matches. The CDR3 spans 14 residues. This rearrangement joins TRBV5-4 to TRBJ2-7; 12 positions match TRBD1. This TCR was recovered from an adult in good health. Sequenced here: peripheral blood, sampled on day 0 of MenACWY control vaccination. CDR3 in amino acids: CASSPGQGAYEQYF. The CDR3 region has the DNA TGTGCCAGCAGCCCGGGACAGGGGGCTTACGAGCAGTACTTC.